This T cell receptor (beta chain) was documented in a study of cytomegalovirus exposure and HLA in healthy donors. General study points: Reported findings show TCR beta sequences accurately forecast HLA-A and HLA-B alleles in most subjects. In a later analysis, HLA-associated TCR beta chains were more clonally expanded than equally common others. Donors belonging to an Asian-associated ancestry cluster reportedly showed fewer N-insertions in productive TCRs than the approximately 640-donor mean, according to what a later analysis found. There were some V segments, including TRBV6-2 and TRBV6-3, excluded as indistinguishable.

CDR1 and CDR2 from the germline V gene are SNHLY and FYNNEI. Trimming took off 3 bases at V and 0 bases at J, with 11 bases between the two ends. This CDR3 contains 15 residues. As to this clone: Its antigen is unknown.

PCR used 60 Vbeta primers and 13 Jbeta primers. Sequencing used immunoSEQ multiplex PCR; TCRdb keeps in-frame clones, though not all of them. The repertoire holds some 77,000 clones, with about four fifths as singletons. Input material: PBMCs. The origin of this receptor is a man over 45 in good health and CMV-seropositive. This chain connects TRBV2 to TRBJ1-1; D is undetermined. The CDR3 DNA sequence: TGTGCCAGCAGTGAGAGGAGAGGCATGAACACTGAAGCTTTCTTT. Encoded protein: CASSERRGMNTEAFF.